This T cell receptor (beta chain) was recorded in a study of PD-1 blockade in classical Hodgkin lymphoma. Study-wide results and limits: Reasons behind the repertoire differences stay unclear, perhaps disease activity or earlier therapy. Relapsed/refractory patients reportedly had the lowest baseline TCR diversity, below newly diagnosed patients, who were below healthy donors.

Some clones are missing from TCRdb's copy, which holds only in-frame ones; the method was immunoSEQ multiplex PCR. The table lists 11,000 to 15,000 clones, 91% of them singletons. This clone turned up a few times. Its specificity is unknown. The time point denotes: newly diagnosed, previously untreated cHL patient sample. Through magnetic negative selection, CD8+ T cells were separated from PBMCs that had been thawed. The study compared against PBMCs from newly diagnosed, untreated classical Hodgkin lymphoma. V lost 6 bases to trimming and J lost 6 bases; unmatched junction nucleotides: 11. This CDR3 region has 16 residues. From germline, CDR1 is MDHEN and CDR2 SYDVKM.

V usage is TRBV28 and J usage is TRBJ2-2, with 9 bases lining up with TRBD1. Sequencing input: CD8+ T cells from blood. The clonotype was recovered from a human donor with classical Hodgkin lymphoma. The CDR3 DNA follows: TGTGCCAGCAGAAATCCAGACAGGGGGGTGTCCGGGGAGCTGTTTTTT. This sequence encodes CASRNPDRGVSGELFF.